These 14 T cell receptor beta chains share one sample of origin, sequenced in a study of T cell responses to AZD1222 COVID-19 vaccine. Data came from immunoSEQ multiplex PCR; TCRdb stores just in-frame clones and leaves some out. The table has over 75,000 clones, approximately 83% seen once; the top ten hold roughly 3.2%. The sample was peripheral blood, taken 28 days after the second AZD1222 dose. The receptors shown here come from an adult who received the AZD1222 COVID-19 vaccine.

The chain has TRBV6-1 and TRBJ2-7; no clear D gene. V was pared by 2 bases and J by 2 bases, with 13 bases between. Germline loops: CDR1 MNHNS, CDR2 SASEGT. This CDR3 spans 15 amino acids. The CDR3 spells CASSERTLRPYEQYF. CDR3 DNA: TGTGCCAGCAGTGAACGAACACTTAGACCCTACGAGCAGTACTTC.

The chain has TRBV9 and TRBJ1-1, with no clear D. Germline CDR1 SGDLS, CDR2 YYNGEE. The CDR3 has 16 residues. The V and J ends lost 0 bases and 2 bases respectively, with 14 bases between them. DNA for the CDR3: TGTGCCAGCAGCGTAGATTCAAGCCCGGGAAACACTGAAGCTTTCTTT. This translates into CASSVDSSPGNTEAFF.

The V and J genes are TRBV7-2 and TRBJ1-6; D not resolved. V lost 3 bases and J lost 8, with 11 bases in between. The CDR3 length is 14 residues. Germline V CDR1 and CDR2: SGHTA, FQGNSA. This CDR3 reads CASSFPRLYSPLHF. The CDR3 DNA reads TGTGCCAGCAGCTTTCCCAGGCTCTATTCACCCCTCCACTTT.

The CDR3 nucleotides read TGTGCCAGCAGTTTAACGCGCGGGTCCTATAATTCACCCCTCCACTTT. It is translated as CASSLTRGSYNSPLHF. The chain carries TRBV27 and TRBJ1-6; D ambiguous. The CDR3 totals 16 residues. The germline V gene has CDR1 MNHEY and CDR2 SMNVEV (reference sequence). The V gene lost 2 bases and the J gene lost 1 base, with 9 bases spanning the gap.

V usage is TRBV12-3 or TRBV12-4 and J usage is TRBJ1-4; perhaps TRBD1 as D (6 bases). V was pared by 3 bases and J by 8 bases, with 10 bases between. The CDR3 length is 13 residues. DNA for the CDR3: TGTGCCAGCAGTTTCAACCAGGGGGAAAAACTGTTTTTT. It yields the protein CASSFNQGEKLFF.

V is TRBV7-3 and J is TRBJ2-1, with 11 bases fitting TRBD2. The length of the CDR3 is 15 residues. V lost 4 bases, J lost 4 bases, and 3 bases stayed unmatched. The germline gives CDR1 SGHTA, CDR2 FQGTGA. The DNA of the CDR3 is TGTGCCAGCAGCTCCGGGACTAGCGGATACAATGAGCAGTTCTTC. This gives the protein CASSSGTSGYNEQFF.

V is TRBV24-1 and J is TRBJ2-1, with 8 bases aligning to TRBD2. The V segment lost 2 bases and the J segment 5 bases; nucleotides outside the gene matches: 10. CDR1 and CDR2 from the germline V gene are KGHDR and SFDVKD. The CDR3 totals 17 residues. In DNA, the CDR3 is TGTGCCACCAGTGATTGGGCGGGAGGTAGGGTGAACAATGAGCAGTTCTTC. It codes for CATSDWAGGRVNNEQFF.

The chain couples TRBV25-1 to TRBJ1-2, with a possible D match to TRBD1 (6 bases). This CDR3 spans 14 amino acids. With 0 bases removed from V and 6 bases from J, the gap between germline ends came to 11 bases. Germline assignment: CDR1 MGHDK and CDR2 SYGVNS. CDR3 in amino acids: CASSEYGTSDGYTF. CDR3 coding DNA: TGTGCCAGCAGTGAATATGGGACAAGCGATGGCTACACCTTC.

The chain combines TRBV7-6 with TRBJ1-1; D is unresolved. CDR1 and CDR2 from the germline V gene are SGHVS and FNYEAQ. The V end was cut by 3 bases, the J end by 1 base, with 6 bases between. CDR3 length: 13 amino acids. DNA for the CDR3: TGTGCCAGCAGCTTCGGACGGAACACTGAAGCTTTCTTT. This codes for CASSFGRNTEAFF.

The genes are TRBV18 and TRBJ2-3; TRBD2 aligns across 14 bases. Germline V gives CDR1 KGHSH, CDR2 LQKENI. V was clipped by 4 bases and J by 4 bases; unmatched bases: 4. There are 16 residues in the CDR3. CDR3 sequence (DNA): TGTGCCAGCTCACAGGGACTAGCGGGGGTTTCAGATACGCAGTATTTT. Its translation: CASSQGLAGVSDTQYF.

V and J are TRBV6-5 and TRBJ2-5; 10 nucleotides match TRBD1. The length of the CDR3 is 15 residues. CDR1 is MNHEY and CDR2 is SVGAGI in the germline V gene. Losses at the gene ends were 4 bases for V and 5 bases for J; bases not matched to a gene: 7. CDR3 region: CASSSLTGGRETQYF. Here the CDR3 DNA reads TGTGCCAGCAGTTCCCTGACAGGGGGCAGGGAGACCCAGTACTTC.

Of note for this clone: Other DNA sequences in this sample translate to the same CDR3. The chain combines TRBV9 with TRBJ2-1, with D possibly TRBD1 on 6 matching bases. From germline, CDR1 is SGDLS and CDR2 YYNGEE. This CDR3 contains 15 residues. The V end was cut by 2 bases, the J end by 0 bases, with 9 bases between. CDR3 amino acids: CASSVRDISYNEQFF. CDR3 DNA sequence: TGTGCCAGCAGCGTCCGGGACATCTCCTACAATGAGCAGTTCTTC.

V is TRBV10-3 and J is TRBJ1-2; 7 bases are a match to TRBD1. The CDR3 runs 13 residues. The V segment lost 3 bases and the J segment 8 bases; nucleotides outside the gene matches: 6. Per the germline V gene, CDR1 is ENHRY and CDR2 is SYGVKD. CDR3 loop: CAISDGQERGYTF. Here the CDR3 DNA reads TGTGCCATCAGTGACGGACAGGAGAGAGGCTACACCTTC.

This clone was seen just once. This chain uses TRBV2 with TRBJ2-7; 12 positions match TRBD2. The CDR3 covers 16 residues. CDR1 and CDR2 from the germline V gene are SNHLY and FYNNEI. After removal of 5 bases from V and 5 bases from J, the junction contained 10 bases not matched to a gene. The CDR3 nucleotides read TGTGCCAGCAGTTCTCTCCTACTAGCGGGGGGAGACGAGCAGTACTTC. Protein product: CASSSLLLAGGDEQYF.